The 18 T cell receptor beta chains reported below all come from one sample, sequenced in a study of cytomegalovirus exposure and HLA in healthy donors. Vbeta (60) and Jbeta (13) primers were used in the PCR. TCRdb's table, derived via immunoSEQ multiplex PCR, lists solely in-frame clones and lacks some. The data show about 130,000 clones, roughly 88% seen once. Material for sequencing was PBMCs. The receptor source for this set is a man over 45 in good health and CMV-seronegative.

The chain is built from TRBV5-6 and TRBJ1-4, with D unclear. There are 17 residues in the CDR3. The germline gives CDR1 SGHDT, CDR2 YYEEEE. Trimming removed 0 bases from V and 6 bases from J, with 18 bases in between. The CDR3 bases are TGTGCCAGCAGCTTGGTTAGTGCTGCAGGTTTGGATGAAAAACTGTTTTTT. Translation gives CASSLVSAAGLDEKLFF.

J is TRBJ2-3 and V is TRBV30; 12 bases align to TRBD2. Germline CDR1 reads GTSNPN; CDR2 reads SVGIG (reference sequence). The CDR3 length is 13 residues. J gave up 7 bases and V 7 bases, and 6 bases lay outside the gene matches. The CDR3 loop is CAFRTSGENTQYF. In nucleotides, the CDR3 is TGTGCCTTCCGGACTAGCGGGGAGAATACGCAGTATTTT. The entire variable domain, with the rest obtained from reference TRBV30 and TRBJ2-3, is as follows: SQTIHQWPATLVQPVGSPLSLECTVEGTSNPNLYWYRQAAGRGLQLLFYSVGIGQISSEVPQNLSASRPQDRQFILSSKKLLLSDSGFYLCAFRTSGENTQYFGPGTRLTVL.

This clone was observed a single time. The sample carries other DNA sequences with the same CDR3. The chain couples TRBV27 to TRBJ1-1, with D possibly matching TRBD1 (5 bases). CDR1 is MNHEY and CDR2 is SMNVEV in the germline V gene (reference sequence). This CDR3 is built from 13 residues. Trimming left V 3 bases short and J 1 base short, with 6 bases between. CDR3 nucleotide sequence: TGTGCCAGCAGTTTCGGGGGGAACACTGAAGCTTTCTTT. It specifies CASSFGGNTEAFF.

The rearrangement links TRBV10-3 to TRBJ2-3, with 8 positions matching TRBD2. The CDR3 has 17 residues. Losses at the gene ends were 4 bases for V and 2 bases for J; bases not matched to a gene: 11. Germline assignment: CDR1 ENHRY and CDR2 SYGVKD. The chain's CDR3 is CAISGPRAGGVTDTQYF. The CDR3 DNA reads TGTGCCATCAGTGGCCCTCGGGCGGGGGGCGTCACAGATACGCAGTATTTT.

This clone has a single count. Its ends do not fully match the called genes, so a read error is possible. CDR3 in DNA: TGTGCCAGCCAAGGGGGTGCCTTC. This translates into CASQGGAF. The chain joins TRBV6-6 to TRBJ1-2, with a weak D call TRBD1 (6 bases). The CDR3 totals 8 residues. Germline V gene lookup returns CDR1 MNHNY and CDR2 SVGAGI (reference sequence).

The chain joins TRBV18 to TRBJ1-5; a weak D match, TRBD1 (5 bases). V was trimmed by 4 bases and J by 11 bases, leaving 18 bases between them. This CDR3 comprises 14 residues. Germline V lookup: CDR1 KGHSH, CDR2 LQKENI. CDR3 in DNA: TGTGCCAGCTCACTGGACCGGGGGGGAAAAGCCCAGCATTTT. Translating gives CASSLDRGGKAQHF.

In this sample, this clone turned up once. The rearrangement uses TRBV4-1 and TRBJ1-6; D call uncertain. The germline CDR1 and CDR2 sequences are MGHRA and YSYEKL. V gave up 1 base and J gave up 7 bases, with 2 bases separating them. This CDR3 region has 12 residues. This CDR3 reads CASSQANSPLHF. The CDR3, as DNA: TGCGCCAGCAGCCAAGCGAATTCACCCCTCCACTTT.

The rearrangement uses TRBV12-5 and TRBJ1-6, with D perhaps TRBD1 (5 bases). The CDR3 has 13 amino acids. Germline CDR1 and CDR2: LGHNT and FRNRAP. V was trimmed by 0 bases and J by 14 bases, leaving 11 bases between them. The CDR3: CASGLVGAGTLHF. The DNA for the CDR3 is TGTGCTAGTGGTTTGGTAGGGGCGGGAACCCTCCACTTT.

In its sample, this clone was seen a few times. V usage is TRBV2 and J usage is TRBJ2-1; D unclear. V gave up 4 bases and J gave up 5 bases, with 9 bases separating them. The CDR3 is made up of 13 amino acids. Germline V CDR1 and CDR2: SNHLY, FYNNEI. CDR3 protein: CASSGEQNNEQFF. The CDR3 region has the DNA TGTGCCAGCAGTGGAGAACAGAACAATGAGCAGTTCTTC.

J is TRBJ2-7 and V is TRBV2, with D possibly TRBD1 on 5 matching bases. The CDR3 is 15 amino acids. Trimming removed 4 bases from V and 0 bases from J, with 13 bases in between. CDR1 SNHLY and CDR2 FYNNEI come from the germline V gene. The CDR3 sequence is CASSGQFTSSYEQYF. CDR3 sequence (DNA): TGTGCCAGCAGTGGACAGTTTACGAGCTCCTACGAGCAGTACTTC.

This clone was observed a few times. The gene calls are TRBV10-3 and TRBJ1-1; D unresolved. This CDR3 has 14 amino acids. Germline V gives CDR1 ENHRY, CDR2 SYGVKD. V lost 0 bases, J lost 5 bases, and 10 bases lay in between. For the CDR3, the DNA is TGTGCCATCAGTGAGTCCCGGGGAGGGACTGAAGCTTTCTTT. This translates into CAISESRGGTEAFF.

The chain employs TRBV5-1 and TRBJ2-2; TRBD1 is a possible D gene (6 bases). CDR1 and CDR2 (germline): SGHRS, YFSETQ. The CDR3 runs to 15 residues. The V end lost 6 bases, the J end lost 9 bases, and 21 bases lay between the germline ends. CDR3 in amino acids: CASTGRAGESRELFF. The CDR3 DNA sequence: TGCGCCAGCACGGGGCGGGCAGGGGAGTCTAGGGAGCTGTTTTTT.

V gene TRBV5-4 combines with J gene TRBJ2-5; 7 bases are a match to TRBD2. Unmatched junction bases numbered 7, after V lost 0 bases and J lost 2 bases. The CDR3 has 16 amino acids. Germline V lookup: CDR1 SGHNT, CDR2 YYREEE (reference sequence). Here the CDR3 reads CASSLAAGAGQETQYF. The CDR3 bases are TGTGCCAGCAGCTTGGCGGCGGGAGCGGGACAAGAGACCCAGTACTTC.

CDR3 loop: CASSHSLQHLENTEAFF. CDR3 sequence (DNA): TGTGCCAGCAGCCATAGCCTCCAACACCTAGAGAACACTGAAGCTTTCTTT. The chain has TRBV7-8 and TRBJ1-1; no definite D call. Trimming took off 5 bases at V and 1 base at J, with 20 bases between the two ends. The CDR3 runs 17 residues. Germline loops: CDR1 SGHVS, CDR2 FQNEAQ.

The gene calls are TRBV19 and TRBJ1-4, with D perhaps TRBD1 (5 bases). Germline CDR1 reads LNHDA; CDR2 reads SQIVND (reference sequence). Trimming shortened V by 4 bases and J by 4 bases, and 7 bases separated the two germline ends. The CDR3 length is 13 residues. This chain's CDR3 is CASSTQGNEKLFF. The CDR3 DNA reads as TGTGCCAGTAGTACTCAGGGTAATGAAAAACTGTTTTTT.

A few counts support this clone. The chain has TRBV9 and TRBJ2-2, with a weak D call TRBD2 (7 bases). Trimming pared 0 bases from V and 1 base from J, leaving 10 bases between. CDR3 size: 16 residues. Looked up from germline, CDR1 is SGDLS and CDR2 is YYNGEE. The CDR3 DNA sequence: TGTGCCAGCAGCGTAGGGGGGGGGCTGAACACCGGGGAGCTGTTTTTT. Protein product: CASSVGGGLNTGELFF.

The rearrangement links TRBV11-2 to TRBJ1-1, with D possibly matching TRBD1 (6 bases). The germline V gene has CDR1 SGHAT and CDR2 FQNNGV. This CDR3 has 13 residues. V was shortened by 7 bases and J by 0 bases, with 9 bases between the two germline ends. The CDR3 loop reads CASKRGMNTEAFF. CDR3 sequence (DNA): TGTGCCAGCAAAAGGGGGATGAACACTGAAGCTTTCTTT.

V and J are TRBV27 and TRBJ2-7, with 8 bases that match TRBD1. In germline, CDR1 is MNHEY, CDR2 SMNVEV (reference sequence). The J segment lost 3 bases and the V segment lost 4 bases, leaving 8 bases of the junction unmatched. The CDR3 is 15 amino acids. The CDR3 region is CASSSPGGQGYEQYF. For the CDR3, the DNA is TGTGCCAGCAGTTCCCCGGGCGGACAGGGCTACGAGCAGTACTTC.